This entry describes one T cell receptor (beta chain). The antigen is undetermined. Sorted-subset replicate PCRs used about 200 ng DNA, approximately 33,000 T cell genomes. Clones were sequenced by immunoSEQ multiplex PCR, and TCRdb holds only the in-frame ones, with some missing. The sample includes millions of clones, 90% to 95% of them seen just once. Germline V gene data show CDR1 as LNHDA and CDR2 as SQIVND (reference sequence). The CDR3 consists of 15 residues. Trimming stripped 3 bases from V and 0 bases from J, with 12 bases between. The data are from a study of shared clonotypes between healthy human individuals. Study-level points and caveats: Among donors, sharing of clonotypes was expected to be affected by sequencing depth. Clonotypes that were shared across a handful of donors made up roughly 5% of naive CD4 clonotypes. Having only a few donors restricted how much genetic and exposure-history diversity was captured.

The gene calls are TRBV19 and TRBJ2-7; D gene uncertain. What was sequenced was naive CD4+ T cells sorted from blood. Noted subset: CD45RA+ positively selected. This TCR was recovered from a man younger than 35 in good health. The CDR3: CASSITLPPSYEQYF. The DNA of the CDR3 is TGTGCCAGTAGTATTACTCTACCCCCCTCCTACGAGCAGTACTTC.